The 24 T cell receptor beta chains presented below share a single source sample, sequenced in a study of T cell clonality in common variable immunodeficiency. Using immunoSEQ multiplex PCR, the repertoire was profiled, and TCRdb retains in-frame clones only, with some absent. The specimen has roughly 28,000 clones, none found just once. The sequenced material came from peripheral blood mononuclear cells. These receptors were collected from a person between 18 and 75 years old in good health.

This clone was counted ten times or more. The read terminates 3 residues ahead of where the CDR3 ends, so the germline J gene completes it. The chain combines TRBV19 with TRBJ2-2; D might be TRBD2 (6 bases). V lost 7 bases to trimming and J lost 1 base, with 10 bases between them. Germline V lookup: CDR1 LNHDA, CDR2 SQIVND (reference sequence). CDR3 length: 14 amino acids. CDR3 protein: CASNRDWNTGELFF. The sequenced part of the CDR3 DNA is TGTGCCAGTAACCGGGACTGGAACACCGGGGAG.

This clone was detected ten times or more. The CDR3 extends 3 residues past the end of the read, so its final part is completed from the germline J gene. The rearrangement joins TRBV10-3 to TRBJ2-1, with a possible D match to TRBD1 (6 bases). Deletions cut 7 bases from V and 4 bases from J, with 17 bases between. CDR1 and CDR2 (germline): ENHRY, SYGVKD. The CDR3 is 15 amino acids. Partial CDR3 DNA: TGTGCCATCAATCAGGGGTCATCAAAATACAATGAG. Translation: CAINQGSSKYNE. The entire CDR3 protein is CAINQGSSKYNEQFF.

This clone has ten or more counts. The junction and the germline gene differ at one end; a read error may be behind it. Read sequence stops 3 residues before the CDR3 end, and the germline J gene provides the missing end. V and J are TRBV7-7 and TRBJ2-7; D call uncertain. CDR3 size: 16 residues. Germline V gene data show CDR1 as SSHAT and CDR2 as FNYEAQ (reference sequence). CDR3 region: CASSPIVGRRPYEQYF. The CDR3 bases that were read are TGTGCTAGCAGCCCCATCGTGGGCAGAAGGCCCTACGAG.

This clone was seen ten or more times. The read gets to within 3 residues of the CDR3 end, and the germline J gene fills in the rest. The rearrangement links TRBV28 to TRBJ2-5; 9 bases align to TRBD2. V gave up 5 bases and J gave up 0 bases; unmatched junction bases: 7. The germline V gene has CDR1 MDHEN and CDR2 SYDVKM. The CDR3 covers 16 residues. CDR3 DNA, as far as it was read: TGTGCCAGCAGTGCGCTAGCGGGGACTGACCAAGAGACC. It codes for CASSALAGTDQET. The full CDR3 protein is CASSALAGTDQETQYF.

Comments on this clone: Read coverage stops 3 residues before the CDR3 terminus; the germline J gene supplies the remainder. This chain joins TRBV2 and TRBJ1-5; TRBD1 might be the D (6 bases). Looked up from germline, CDR1 is SNHLY and CDR2 is FYNNEI. V dropped 1 base and J dropped 3 bases, with 7 bases sitting between them. The CDR3 consists of 14 residues. CDR3 in amino acids: CASSEDRANQPQHF. The CDR3 bases that were read are TGTGCCAGCAGTGAAGACAGGGCCAATCAGCCC.

This clone appeared a few times. With the read ending 3 residues before the CDR3 end, the germline J gene is used to fill in that end. The V call is TRBV18, the J call TRBJ1-2; 7 nucleotides line up with TRBD1. The CDR3 is 13 residues long. From germline, CDR1 is KGHSH and CDR2 LQKENI. Incomplete CDR3 DNA: TGTGCCAGCTCATTTACAGGGGAAGGCGAC. It is translated as CASSFTGEGD. The CDR3, in full, reads CASSFTGEGDYTF.

This clone was recorded a few times. The read finishes 3 residues shy of the CDR3 end, and the germline J gene is used to complete it. The chain couples TRBV7-6 to TRBJ1-2; D call uncertain. Germline CDR1 reads SGHVS; CDR2 reads FNYEAQ. There are 14 residues in the CDR3. V lost 1 base to trimming and J lost 2 bases, with 8 bases between them. The DNA read from the CDR3 is TGTGCCAGCAGCTTAGATGCGGGAAACTATGGC. Its translation is CASSLDAGNYG. The whole CDR3 region reads CASSLDAGNYGYTF. Variable domain in full (rest from reference TRBV7-6 and TRBJ1-2): GAGVSQSPRYKVTKRGQDVALRCDPISGHVSLYWYRQALGQGPEFLTYFNYEAQQDKSGLPNDRFSAERPEGSISTLTIQRTEQRDSAMYRCASSLDAGNYGYTFGSGTRLTVV.

The part of the CDR3 DNA that was read is TGTGCCTGGCTCGGCAGGGGCCTGTTTAGTGGT. Amino acids: CAWLGRGLFSG. The whole CDR3 protein is CAWLGRGLFSGQYF. The chain couples TRBV30 to TRBJ2-4, with a weak D call TRBD1 (6 bases). Read coverage stops 3 residues before the CDR3 terminus; the germline J gene supplies the remainder. The CDR3 sequence is 14 residues long. Germline V gene sequence: CDR1 GTSNPN, CDR2 SVGIG (reference sequence).

Note on this clone: The read falls 3 residues short of the CDR3 end, and the missing part is taken from the germline J gene. The chain carries TRBV7-2 and TRBJ2-1; D not resolved. The CDR3 runs 11 residues. Trimming took off 3 bases at V and 8 bases at J, with 5 bases between the two ends. Germline lookup yields CDR1 SGHTA and CDR2 FQGNSA. CDR3 amino acids: CASSFVDEQFF. The DNA read from the CDR3 is TGTGCCAGCAGCTTCGTTGATGAG.

This clone was found a few times. CDR3 amino acids: CASSARDRGLNQPQHF. CDR3 DNA, as far as it was read: TGTGCCAGCAGCGCCCGGGACAGGGGGTTAAATCAGCCC. This rearrangement joins TRBV7-3 to TRBJ1-5; 11 positions agree with TRBD1. The read ends 3 residues shy of where the CDR3 ends; the end is completed using the germline J gene. CDR1 SGHTA and CDR2 FQGTGA come from the germline V gene. J was trimmed by 4 bases and V by 5 bases; bases with no gene match: 7. The CDR3 consists of 16 residues.

In its sample, this clone was seen many times. The sequence runs out 3 residues before the end of the CDR3; the remainder is reconstructed from the germline J gene. J is TRBJ2-5 and V is TRBV13; possibly TRBD2 for D (5 bases). The CDR3 length is 13 residues. Trimming removed 5 bases at V and 3 bases at J, with 10 bases between. The germline gives CDR1 PRHDT, CDR2 FYEKMQ (reference sequence). Incomplete CDR3 DNA: TGTGCCAGCAGCCCTAAGAGGGAAGAGACC. Its protein is CASSPKREET. In full, the CDR3 is CASSPKREETQYF.

This clone was observed at least ten times. The read ends 3 residues before the CDR3 terminus; that terminus is restored from the germline J gene. The chain couples TRBV20-1 to TRBJ1-6, with 10 bases aligning to TRBD1. CDR1 DFQATT and CDR2 SNEGSKA come from the germline V gene (reference sequence). The V and J ends lost 1 base and 6 bases, in that order; junction bases with no gene match: 9. CDR3 length equals 17 residues. This CDR3 is CSARVGRDRGFNSPLHF. The part of the CDR3 DNA that was read is TGCAGTGCTAGAGTTGGACGGGACAGGGGATTTAATTCACCC.

This clone showed up many times. The CDR3 end is not reached by the read, which stops 3 residues before it; the germline J gene fills it in. This sequence joins TRBV2 and TRBJ1-1; maybe TRBD1 (5 bases). Trimming shortened V by 4 bases and J by 0 bases, and 12 bases separated the two germline ends. The germline V gene has CDR1 SNHLY and CDR2 FYNNEI. The CDR3 consists of 15 residues. CDR3 DNA (partial): TGTGCCAGCAGTGGGGGGGGAACTTTGAACACTGAA. The encoded protein is CASSGGGTLNTE. The CDR3 reads in full as CASSGGGTLNTEAFF.

This clone showed up many times. The CDR3 here is CASSLLYNEQFF. The sequenced CDR3 bases are TGTGCCAGCAGCCTCCTCTACAATGAG. The rearrangement links TRBV7-2 to TRBJ2-1; D not certain. The CDR3 is cut off 3 residues early in the read; its end comes from the germline J gene. V dropped 5 bases and J dropped 3 bases, with 5 bases sitting between them. Germline V gene data show CDR1 as SGHTA and CDR2 as FQGNSA. This CDR3 is built from 12 residues.

There are many counts of this clone. The observed sequence ends 3 residues before the CDR3 terminus, with the missing tail filled in from the germline J gene. The chain uses TRBV5-1 and TRBJ1-4, with TRBD1 as a possible D gene (5 bases). V was trimmed by 0 bases and J by 6 bases, leaving 12 bases between them. The germline gives CDR1 SGHRS, CDR2 YFSETQ. The CDR3 runs to 15 residues. The sequenced CDR3 bases are TGCGCCAGCAGCTTGGTGCAGGGTATGGATGAAAAA. Translated: CASSLVQGMDEK. The full CDR3 sequence reads CASSLVQGMDEKLFF.

The CDR3 DNA, read in part, is TGTGCCAGCAGCTTAGGTACAGGGGAAGGAGCTGAA. It translates to CASSLGTGEGAE. The complete CDR3 protein is CASSLGTGEGAEAFF. V gene TRBV7-9 combines with J gene TRBJ1-1; 7 bases align to TRBD1. The CDR3 extends 3 residues past the end of the read, so its final part is completed from the germline J gene. The J segment lost 6 bases and the V segment lost 1 base, leaving 8 bases of the junction unmatched. The CDR3 runs to 15 residues. Looked up from germline, CDR1 is SEHNR and CDR2 is FQNEAQ (reference sequence).

This clone came up many times. This chain's CDR3 is CSATGTGVSGANVLTF. Partial CDR3 DNA: TGCAGTGCAACCGGGACAGGGGTTAGCGGGGCCAACGTC. This chain links TRBV20-1 with TRBJ2-6; 10 positions agree with TRBD1. The read ends 3 residues shy of where the CDR3 ends; the end is completed using the germline J gene. The CDR3 covers 16 residues. Germline CDR1 and CDR2: DFQATT and SNEGSKA (reference sequence). V lost 6 bases and J lost 4; bases outside the gene matches: 9.

This clone has more than one count but fewer than ten. With the read ending 3 residues before the CDR3 end, the germline J gene is used to fill in that end. The chain carries TRBV5-1 and TRBJ2-3, with D maybe TRBD2 (5 bases). This CDR3 is 12 amino acids long. From germline, CDR1 is SGHRS and CDR2 YFSETQ. The sequenced part of the CDR3 DNA is TGCGCCAGCAGCGTTACAGCGGATGCG. Amino acid sequence: CASSVTADA. The full CDR3 sequence reads CASSVTADAQYF.

This clone showed up many times. From the germline J gene comes the end of the CDR3, since the read stops 3 residues before it. The chain combines TRBV7-8 with TRBJ2-7, with 7 positions matching TRBD2. This CDR3 is built from 15 residues. Germline lookup yields CDR1 SGHVS and CDR2 FQNEAQ. V was clipped by 1 base and J by 5 bases; unmatched bases: 8. CDR3 in amino acids: CASSLEVTSYDEQYF. The CDR3 DNA, read in part, is TGTGCCAGCAGCTTAGAGGTGACTAGCTACGACGAG.

This clone has ten or more counts. At one end the junction does not follow the germline gene, possibly because of a read error. The CDR3 sequence: CTSSQRGGLSDTQYF. Partial CDR3 DNA: TGCACCAGCAGCCAGCGGGGGGGACTTTCCGATACG. This sequence joins TRBV4-1 and TRBJ2-3, with 10 bases lining up with TRBD2. The read comes to an end 3 residues before the CDR3 does, leaving the germline J gene to fill in the end. Germline CDR1 MGHRA, CDR2 YSYEKL. The CDR3 spans 15 residues.

This clone was recorded at least ten times. CDR3 residues: CSARDAGGYNEQFF. CDR3 DNA (partial): TGCAGTGCTAGGGATGCGGGAGGTTACAATGAG. The rearrangement joins TRBV20-1 to TRBJ2-1; 8 nucleotides line up with TRBD2. From the germline J gene comes the end of the CDR3, since the read stops 3 residues before it. This CDR3 has 14 amino acids. Per the germline V gene, CDR1 is DFQATT and CDR2 is SNEGSKA (reference sequence). The trim removed 3 bases at V and 4 bases at J, leaving 5 bases unmatched.

This clone showed up many times. The read stops 3 residues short of the end of the CDR3; the missing end is completed from the germline J gene. The chain recombines TRBV4-1 with TRBJ2-7; TRBD1 agrees at 9 bases. With 4 bases clipped from V and 4 bases from J, the junction kept 5 bases outside the gene matches. This CDR3 spans 14 amino acids. Germline V gene data show CDR1 as MGHRA and CDR2 as YSYEKL. CDR3 DNA, as far as it was read: TGCGCCAGCAGCCCCCGGGACAGGGCGTACGAG. Translated, it gives CASSPRDRAYE. The entire CDR3 protein reads CASSPRDRAYEQYF.

This clone was seen many times. The CDR3 goes on 3 residues after the read ends, and that part is filled in from the germline J gene. The rearrangement joins TRBV30 to TRBJ2-7; 7 bases match TRBD1. Per germline, CDR1 GTSNPN and CDR2 SVGIG (reference sequence). The CDR3 covers 13 residues. With V trimmed by 5 bases and J by 2 bases, 6 bases remained unmatched. Here the CDR3 reads CAWATGVTYEQYF. The sequenced CDR3 bases are TGTGCCTGGGCTACAGGGGTGACCTACGAG. The full variable domain, its missing parts supplied by reference TRBV30 and TRBJ2-7, is SQTIHQWPATLVQPVGSPLSLECTVEGTSNPNLYWYRQAAGRGLQLLFYSVGIGQISSEVPQNLSASRPQDRQFILSSKKLLLSDSGFYLCAWATGVTYEQYFGPGTRLTVT.

A few counts support this clone. The CDR3 DNA, read in part, is TGCGCCAGCAGCGTGGACAGCTCCTACAATGAG. Encoded protein: CASSVDSSYNE. The whole CDR3 protein is CASSVDSSYNEQFF. V is TRBV5-1 and J is TRBJ2-1; possible D gene TRBD1, 6 bases. The read ends 3 residues before the CDR3 terminus; that terminus is restored from the germline J gene. V lost 4 bases to trimming and J lost 0 bases, with 8 bases between them. This CDR3 comprises 14 residues. The germline CDR1 and CDR2 sequences are SGHRS and YFSETQ. The full variable domain, its missing parts supplied by reference TRBV5-1 and TRBJ2-1, is KAGVTQTPRYLIKTRGQQVTLSCSPISGHRSVSWYQQTPGQGLQFLFEYFSETQRNKGNFPGRFSGRQFSNSRSEMNVSTLELGDSALYLCASSVDSSYNEQFFGPGTRLTVL.